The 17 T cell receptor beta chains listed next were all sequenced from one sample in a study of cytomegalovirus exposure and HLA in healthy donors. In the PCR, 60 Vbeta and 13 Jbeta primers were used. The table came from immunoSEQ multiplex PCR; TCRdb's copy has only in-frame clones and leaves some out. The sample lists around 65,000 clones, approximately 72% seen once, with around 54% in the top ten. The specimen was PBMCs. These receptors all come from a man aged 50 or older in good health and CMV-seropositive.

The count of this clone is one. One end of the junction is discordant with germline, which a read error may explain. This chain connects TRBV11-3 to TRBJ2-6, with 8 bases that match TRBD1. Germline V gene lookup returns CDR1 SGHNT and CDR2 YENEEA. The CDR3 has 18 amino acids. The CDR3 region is CAISLDGQGLSGANVLTF. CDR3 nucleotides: TGTGCCATCAGCTTAGATGGACAGGGCCTCTCTGGGGCCAACGTCCTGACTTTC.

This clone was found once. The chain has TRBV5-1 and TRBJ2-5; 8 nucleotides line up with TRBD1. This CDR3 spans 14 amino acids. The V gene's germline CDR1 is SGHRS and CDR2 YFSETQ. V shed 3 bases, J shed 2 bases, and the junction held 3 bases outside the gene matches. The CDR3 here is CASSSGQGQETQYF. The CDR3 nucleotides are TGCGCCAGCAGCTCCGGACAGGGTCAAGAGACCCAGTACTTC.

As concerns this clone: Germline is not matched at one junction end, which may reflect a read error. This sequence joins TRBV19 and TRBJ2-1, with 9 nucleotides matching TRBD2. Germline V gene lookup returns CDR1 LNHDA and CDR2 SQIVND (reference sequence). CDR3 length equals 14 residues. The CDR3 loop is CASSIVQRGDNRVF. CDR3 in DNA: TGTGCCAGTAGTATAGTTCAGCGGGGGGATAATAGAGTCTTC.

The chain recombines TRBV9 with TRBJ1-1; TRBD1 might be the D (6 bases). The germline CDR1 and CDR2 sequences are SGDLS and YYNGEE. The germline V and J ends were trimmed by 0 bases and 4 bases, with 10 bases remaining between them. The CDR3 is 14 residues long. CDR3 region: CASSVEGETTEAFF. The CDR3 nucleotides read TGTGCCAGCAGCGTAGAGGGGGAAACCACTGAAGCTTTCTTT.

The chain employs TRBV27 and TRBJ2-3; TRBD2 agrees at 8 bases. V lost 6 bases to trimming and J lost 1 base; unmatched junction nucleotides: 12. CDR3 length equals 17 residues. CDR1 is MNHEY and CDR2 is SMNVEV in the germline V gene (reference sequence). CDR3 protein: CASSHPRRGARTDTQYF. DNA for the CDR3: TGTGCCAGCAGCCACCCTCGGCGGGGGGCTCGCACAGATACGCAGTATTTT.

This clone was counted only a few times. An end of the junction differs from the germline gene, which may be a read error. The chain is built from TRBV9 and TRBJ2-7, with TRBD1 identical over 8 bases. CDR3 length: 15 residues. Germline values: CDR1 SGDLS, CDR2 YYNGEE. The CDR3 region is CASTSQGASSYEQYF. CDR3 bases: TGCGCCAGCACCTCCCAGGGGGCCAGCTCCTACGAGCAGTATTTC.

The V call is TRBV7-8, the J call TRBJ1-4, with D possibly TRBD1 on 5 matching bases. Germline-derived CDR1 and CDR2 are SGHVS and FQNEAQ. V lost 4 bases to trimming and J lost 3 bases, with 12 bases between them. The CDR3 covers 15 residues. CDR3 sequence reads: CASSSAGPANEKLFF. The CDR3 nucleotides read TGTGCCAGCAGCTCCGCAGGGCCAGCTAATGAAAAACTGTTTTTT. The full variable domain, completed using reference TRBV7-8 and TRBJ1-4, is GAGVSQSPRYKVAKRGQDVALRCDPISGHVSLFWYQQALGQGPEFLTYFQNEAQLDKSGLPSDRFFAERPEGSVSTLKIQRTQQEDSAVYLCASSSAGPANEKLFFGSGTQLSVL.

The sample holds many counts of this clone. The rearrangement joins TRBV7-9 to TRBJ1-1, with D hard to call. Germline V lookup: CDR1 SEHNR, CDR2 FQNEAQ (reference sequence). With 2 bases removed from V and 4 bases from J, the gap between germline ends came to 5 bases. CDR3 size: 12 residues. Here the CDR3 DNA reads TGTGCCAGCAGCTTATTCCGCACTGAAGCTTTCTTT. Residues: CASSLFRTEAFF.

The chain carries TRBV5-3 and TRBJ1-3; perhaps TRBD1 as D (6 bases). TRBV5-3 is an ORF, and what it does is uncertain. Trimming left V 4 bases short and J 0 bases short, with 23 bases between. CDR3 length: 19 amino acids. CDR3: CARSQRKPHRDHSGNTIYF. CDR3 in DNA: TGTGCCAGAAGCCAACGAAAACCTCACAGGGATCACTCTGGAAACACCATATATTTT.

CDR3 amino acids: CASSSSGMNTGELFF. CDR3 DNA: TGTGCCAGCAGCTCTAGCGGGATGAACACCGGGGAGCTGTTTTTT. The chain has TRBV7-7 and TRBJ2-2; 9 bases line up with TRBD2. The CDR3 runs 15 residues. Germline V gene sequence: CDR1 SSHAT, CDR2 FNYEAQ (reference sequence). The junction had 1 base not matched to a gene; V was cut back by 4 bases and J by 1 base.

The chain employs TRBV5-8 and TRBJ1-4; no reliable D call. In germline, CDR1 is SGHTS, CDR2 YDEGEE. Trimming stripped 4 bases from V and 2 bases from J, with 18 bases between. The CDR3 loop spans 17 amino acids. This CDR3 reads CASSPQGTRSTNEKLFF. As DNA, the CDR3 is TGTGCCAGCAGCCCTCAAGGAACTAGATCTACTAATGAAAAACTGTTTTTT.

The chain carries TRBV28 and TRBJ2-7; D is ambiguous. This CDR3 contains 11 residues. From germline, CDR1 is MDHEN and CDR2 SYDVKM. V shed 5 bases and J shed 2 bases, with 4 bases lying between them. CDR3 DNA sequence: TGTGCCAGCAGTCCCGCCTACGAGCAGTACTTC. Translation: CASSPAYEQYF.

The CDR3 reads CASSSRAAGGNEQFF. The DNA for the CDR3 is TGTGCCAGTAGTAGCCGGGCCGCCGGGGGGAATGAGCAGTTCTTC. The rearrangement links TRBV19 to TRBJ2-1, with 7 bases lining up with TRBD2. V lost 4 bases, J lost 7 bases, and 10 bases stayed unmatched. Germline V CDR1 and CDR2: LNHDA, SQIVND (reference sequence). The CDR3 is made up of 15 amino acids.

The CDR3 sequence: CASTWRTGWRPQHF. The CDR3 DNA is TGTGCCAGCACCTGGCGGACAGGGTGGCGGCCCCAGCATTTT. The chain links TRBV28 to TRBJ1-5, with 8 bases matching TRBD1. Germline-derived CDR1 and CDR2 are MDHEN and SYDVKM. The CDR3 spans 14 residues. The V segment lost 7 bases and the J segment 9 bases; nucleotides outside the gene matches: 11.

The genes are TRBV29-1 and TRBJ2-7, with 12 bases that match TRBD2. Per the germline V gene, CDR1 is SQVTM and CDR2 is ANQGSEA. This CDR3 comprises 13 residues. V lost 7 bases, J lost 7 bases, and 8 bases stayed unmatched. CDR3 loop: CSALAGGPWEQYF. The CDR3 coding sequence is TGCAGCGCCCTAGCGGGAGGGCCGTGGGAGCAGTACTTC.

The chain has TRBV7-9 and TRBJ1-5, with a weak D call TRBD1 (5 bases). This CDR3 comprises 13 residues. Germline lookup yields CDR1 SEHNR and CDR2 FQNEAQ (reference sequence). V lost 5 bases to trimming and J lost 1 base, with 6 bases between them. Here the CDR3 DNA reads TGTGCCAGCAGCCCAGGGAGCAATCAGCCCCAGCATTTT. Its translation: CASSPGSNQPQHF.

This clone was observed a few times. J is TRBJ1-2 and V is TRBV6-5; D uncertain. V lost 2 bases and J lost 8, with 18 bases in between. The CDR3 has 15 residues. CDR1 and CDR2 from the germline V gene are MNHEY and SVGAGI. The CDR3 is CASSYARTPIGGYTF. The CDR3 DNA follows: TGTGCCAGCAGTTACGCCCGGACTCCCATCGGAGGCTACACCTTC.